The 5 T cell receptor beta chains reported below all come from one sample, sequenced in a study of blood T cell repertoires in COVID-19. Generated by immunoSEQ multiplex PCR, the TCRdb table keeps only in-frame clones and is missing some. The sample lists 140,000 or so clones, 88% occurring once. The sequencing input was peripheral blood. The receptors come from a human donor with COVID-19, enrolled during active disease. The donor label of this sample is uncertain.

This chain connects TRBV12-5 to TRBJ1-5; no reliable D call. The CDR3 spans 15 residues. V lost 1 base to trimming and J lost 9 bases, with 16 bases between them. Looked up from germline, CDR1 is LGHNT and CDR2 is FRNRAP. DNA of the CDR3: TGTGCTAGTGGTTTGGCAGACGGAGGCCTGATGCCCCAGCATTTT. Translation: CASGLADGGLMPQHF.

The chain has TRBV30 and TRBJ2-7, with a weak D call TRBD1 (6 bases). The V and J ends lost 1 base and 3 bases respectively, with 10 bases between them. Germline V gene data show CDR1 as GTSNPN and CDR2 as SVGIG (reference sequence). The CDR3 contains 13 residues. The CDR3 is CAWSGDINYEQYF. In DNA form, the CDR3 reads TGTGCCTGGAGTGGGGACATTAACTACGAGCAGTACTTC.

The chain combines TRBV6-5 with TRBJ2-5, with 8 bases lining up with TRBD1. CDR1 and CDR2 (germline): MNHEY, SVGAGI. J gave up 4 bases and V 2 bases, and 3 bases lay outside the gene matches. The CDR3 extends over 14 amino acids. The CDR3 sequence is CASSYVGQGETQYF. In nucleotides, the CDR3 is TGTGCCAGCAGTTACGTCGGACAGGGAGAGACCCAGTACTTC.

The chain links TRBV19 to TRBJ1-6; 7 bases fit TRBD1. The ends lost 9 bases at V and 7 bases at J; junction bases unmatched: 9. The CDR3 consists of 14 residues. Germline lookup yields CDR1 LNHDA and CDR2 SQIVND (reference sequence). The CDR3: CARLQGTRNSPLHF. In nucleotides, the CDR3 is TGTGCCAGACTACAGGGGACGCGGAATTCACCCCTCCACTTT.

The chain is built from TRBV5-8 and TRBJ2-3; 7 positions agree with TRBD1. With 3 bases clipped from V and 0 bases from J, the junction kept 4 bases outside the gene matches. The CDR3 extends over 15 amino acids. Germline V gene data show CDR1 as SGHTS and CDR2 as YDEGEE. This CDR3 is CASSSGRGSTDTQYF. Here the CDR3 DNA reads TGTGCCAGCAGCTCTGGCAGGGGGAGCACAGATACGCAGTATTTT.